The present TCR beta chain was sequenced within a study of shared clonotypes between healthy human individuals. General observations from the study: Naive subsets generally exceeded memory subsets in estimated richness. Non-shared clonotypes displayed generation probabilities falling below those of clonotypes present in all four donors. A handful of donors showed sharing of around 5.3% of naive CD4 clonotypes.

Only in-frame clones appear in the TCRdb table, and some are missing; sequencing was by immunoSEQ multiplex PCR. The data contain approximately 720,000 clones, about 90% of them singletons. Comments on this clone: Its target is not known.

CD45RO negativity and positive selection for CCR7 defined naive CD8 cells, a population that excluded terminally differentiated effector memory CD45RA+ cells. This CDR3 has 18 amino acids. The V gene's germline CDR1 is LNHDA and CDR2 SQIVND (reference sequence). After removal of 1 base from V and 4 bases from J, the junction contained 8 bases not matched to a gene. Source material: naive CD8+ T cells sorted from blood. The chain combines TRBV19 with TRBJ2-1, with 12 bases aligning to TRBD2. The TCR sequence derives from a man aged 30 to 39 in good health. CDR3 bases: TGTGCCAGTAGTATAGGTCTGGGACTAGCGGGTGCTTACAATGAGCAGTTCTTC. Protein sequence: CASSIGLGLAGAYNEQFF.